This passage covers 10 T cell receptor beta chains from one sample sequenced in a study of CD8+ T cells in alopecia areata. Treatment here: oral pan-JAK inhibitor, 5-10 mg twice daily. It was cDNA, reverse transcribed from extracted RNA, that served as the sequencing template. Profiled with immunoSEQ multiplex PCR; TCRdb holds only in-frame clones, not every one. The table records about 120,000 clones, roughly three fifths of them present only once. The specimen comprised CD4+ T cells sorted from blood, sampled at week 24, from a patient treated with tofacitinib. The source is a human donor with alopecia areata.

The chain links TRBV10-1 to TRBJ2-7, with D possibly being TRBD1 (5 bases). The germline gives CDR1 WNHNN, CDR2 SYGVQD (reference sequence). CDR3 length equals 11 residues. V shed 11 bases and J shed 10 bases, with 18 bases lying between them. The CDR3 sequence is CAPRQPGHQYF. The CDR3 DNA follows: TGCGCCCCTCGACAGCCGGGCCATCAGTACTTC.

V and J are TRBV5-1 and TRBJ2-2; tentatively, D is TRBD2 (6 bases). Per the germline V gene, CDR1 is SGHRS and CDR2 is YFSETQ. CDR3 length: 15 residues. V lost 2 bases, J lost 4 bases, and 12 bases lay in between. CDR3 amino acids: CASSFLADSTGELFF. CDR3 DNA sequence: TGCGCCAGCAGCTTTTTAGCGGATTCCACCGGGGAGCTGTTTTTT.

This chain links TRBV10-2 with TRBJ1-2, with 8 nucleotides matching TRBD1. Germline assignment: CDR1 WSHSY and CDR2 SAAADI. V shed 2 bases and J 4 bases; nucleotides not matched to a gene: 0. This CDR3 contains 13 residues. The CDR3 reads CASSETGGYGYTF. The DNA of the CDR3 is TGCGCCAGCAGTGAGACAGGGGGCTATGGCTACACCTTC.

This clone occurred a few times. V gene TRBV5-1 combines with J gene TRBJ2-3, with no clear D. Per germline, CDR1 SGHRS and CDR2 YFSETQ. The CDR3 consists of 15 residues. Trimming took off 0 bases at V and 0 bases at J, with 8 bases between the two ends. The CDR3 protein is CASSLGPQSTDTQYF. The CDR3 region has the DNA TGCGCCAGCAGCTTGGGACCGCAAAGCACAGATACGCAGTATTTT.

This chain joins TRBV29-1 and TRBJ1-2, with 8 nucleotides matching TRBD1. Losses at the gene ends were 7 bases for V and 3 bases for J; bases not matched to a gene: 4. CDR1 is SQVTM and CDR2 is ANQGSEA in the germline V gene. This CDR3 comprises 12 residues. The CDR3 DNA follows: TGCAGCGGCGGACAGGGTGACTATGGCTACACCTTC. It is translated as CSGGQGDYGYTF. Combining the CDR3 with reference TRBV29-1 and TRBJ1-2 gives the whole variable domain SAVISQKPSRDICQRGTSLTIQCQVDSQVTMMFWYRQQPGQSLTLIATANQGSEATYESGFVIDKFPISRPNLTFSTLTVSNMSPEDSSIYLCSGGQGDYGYTFGSGTRLTVV.

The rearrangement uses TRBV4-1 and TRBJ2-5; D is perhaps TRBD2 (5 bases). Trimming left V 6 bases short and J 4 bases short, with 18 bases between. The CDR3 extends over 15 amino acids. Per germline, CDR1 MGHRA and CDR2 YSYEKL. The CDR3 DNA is TGCGCCAGCAGAACGTCTGGTTCTCGGGGAGAGACCCAGTACTTC. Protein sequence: CASRTSGSRGETQYF.

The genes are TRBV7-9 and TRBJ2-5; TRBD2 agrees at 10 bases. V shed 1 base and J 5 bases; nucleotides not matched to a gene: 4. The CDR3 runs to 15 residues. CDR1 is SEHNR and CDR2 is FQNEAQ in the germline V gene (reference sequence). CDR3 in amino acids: CASSLVLAGEETQYF. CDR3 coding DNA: TGTGCCAGCAGCTTAGTGCTAGCGGGGGAGGAGACCCAGTACTTC.

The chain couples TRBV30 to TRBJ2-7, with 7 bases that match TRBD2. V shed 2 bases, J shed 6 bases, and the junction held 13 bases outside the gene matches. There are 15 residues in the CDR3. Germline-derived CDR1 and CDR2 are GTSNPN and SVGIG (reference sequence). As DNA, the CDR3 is TGTGCCTGGAGTCAAGAGCGGGGTGCCTTCGGCGAGCAGTACTTC. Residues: CAWSQERGAFGEQYF. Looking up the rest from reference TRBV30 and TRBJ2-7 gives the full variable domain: SQTIHQWPATLVQPVGSPLSLECTVEGTSNPNLYWYRQAAGRGLQLLFYSVGIGQISSEVPQNLSASRPQDRQFILSSKKLLLSDSGFYLCAWSQERGAFGEQYFGPGTRLTVT.

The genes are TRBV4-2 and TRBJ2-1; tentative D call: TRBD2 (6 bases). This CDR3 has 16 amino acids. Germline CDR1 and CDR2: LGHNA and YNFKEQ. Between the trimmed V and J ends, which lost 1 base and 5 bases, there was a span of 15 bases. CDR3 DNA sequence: TGTGCCAGCAGCCAAGCAAGAACAACGGGGGACAATGAGCAGTTCTTC. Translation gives CASSQARTTGDNEQFF.

The CDR3 loop is CASGRDEQFF. The DNA for the CDR3 is TGTGCCAGCGGGAGGGATGAGCAGTTCTTC. The chain couples TRBV6-5 to TRBJ2-1, with 7 positions matching TRBD2. CDR3 length: 10 amino acids. Losses at the gene ends were 8 bases for V and 8 bases for J; bases not matched to a gene: 0. Germline CDR1 MNHEY, CDR2 SVGAGI.